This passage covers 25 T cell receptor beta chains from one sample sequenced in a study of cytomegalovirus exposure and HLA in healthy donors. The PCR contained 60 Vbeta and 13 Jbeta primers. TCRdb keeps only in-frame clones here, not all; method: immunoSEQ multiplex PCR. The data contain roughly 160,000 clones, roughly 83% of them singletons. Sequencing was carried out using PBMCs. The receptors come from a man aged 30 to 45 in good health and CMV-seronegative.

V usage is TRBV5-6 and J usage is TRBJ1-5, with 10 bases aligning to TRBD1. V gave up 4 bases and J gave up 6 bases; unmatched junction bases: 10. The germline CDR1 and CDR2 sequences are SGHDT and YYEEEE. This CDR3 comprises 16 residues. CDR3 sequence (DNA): TGTGCCAGCAGCCATCGACAGGGGGCGAAGGGTCAGCCCCAGCATTTT. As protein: CASSHRQGAKGQPQHF.

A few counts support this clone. The CDR3 DNA follows: TGTGCCAGTAGCCCAACAGGGGGAGGTTACAATGAGCAGTTCTTC. Translated, it gives CASSPTGGGYNEQFF. V is TRBV19 and J is TRBJ2-1, with 8 bases identical to TRBD1. With V trimmed by 6 bases and J by 4 bases, 8 bases remained unmatched. The CDR3 is 15 amino acids. The V gene's germline CDR1 is LNHDA and CDR2 SQIVND (reference sequence).

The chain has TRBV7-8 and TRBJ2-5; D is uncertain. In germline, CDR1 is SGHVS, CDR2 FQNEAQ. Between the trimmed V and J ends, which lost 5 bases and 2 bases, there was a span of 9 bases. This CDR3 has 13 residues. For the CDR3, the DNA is TGTGCCAGCAGCCCCGAGAGGCAAGAGACCCAGTACTTC. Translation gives CASSPERQETQYF.

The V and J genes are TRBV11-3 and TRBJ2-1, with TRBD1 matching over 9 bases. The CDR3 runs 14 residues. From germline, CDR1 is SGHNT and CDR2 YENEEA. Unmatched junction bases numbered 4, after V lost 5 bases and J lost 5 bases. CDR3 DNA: TGTGCCAGCAGCCCGGGACAGGGTGACAATGAGCAGTTCTTC. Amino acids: CASSPGQGDNEQFF. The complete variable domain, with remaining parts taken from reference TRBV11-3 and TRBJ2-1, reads EAGVVQSPRYKIIEKKQPVAFWCNPISGHNTLYWYLQNLGQGPELLIRYENEEAVDDSQLPKDRFSAERLKGVDSTLKIQPAELGDSAVYLCASSPGQGDNEQFFGPGTRLTVL.

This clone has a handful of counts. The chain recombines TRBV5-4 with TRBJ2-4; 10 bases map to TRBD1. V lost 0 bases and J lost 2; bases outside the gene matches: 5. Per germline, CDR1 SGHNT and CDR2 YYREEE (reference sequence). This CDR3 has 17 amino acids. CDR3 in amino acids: CASSLAGQGSSKNIQYF. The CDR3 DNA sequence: TGTGCCAGCAGCTTGGCGGGACAGGGGAGTTCCAAAAACATTCAGTACTTC.

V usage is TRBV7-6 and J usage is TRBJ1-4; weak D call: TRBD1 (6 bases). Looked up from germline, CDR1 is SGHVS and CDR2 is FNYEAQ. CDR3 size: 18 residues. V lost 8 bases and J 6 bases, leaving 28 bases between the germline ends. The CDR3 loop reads CASSANAPNRDPDEKLFF. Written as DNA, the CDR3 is TGTGCCAGCTCCGCTAATGCCCCGAACAGGGACCCGGATGAAAAACTGTTTTTT.

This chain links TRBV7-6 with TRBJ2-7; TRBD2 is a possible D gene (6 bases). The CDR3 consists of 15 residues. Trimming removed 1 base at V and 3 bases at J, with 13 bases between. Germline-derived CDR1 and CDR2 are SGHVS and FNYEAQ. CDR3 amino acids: CASSLGPGGIYEQYF. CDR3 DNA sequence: TGTGCCAGCAGCTTAGGTCCCGGGGGTATCTACGAGCAGTACTTC.

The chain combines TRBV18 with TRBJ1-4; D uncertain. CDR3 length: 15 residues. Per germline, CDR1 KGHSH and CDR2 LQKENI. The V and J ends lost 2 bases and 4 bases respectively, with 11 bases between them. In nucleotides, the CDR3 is TGTGCCAGCTCACCAGAAAACATTTATAATGAAAAACTGTTTTTT. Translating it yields CASSPENIYNEKLFF.

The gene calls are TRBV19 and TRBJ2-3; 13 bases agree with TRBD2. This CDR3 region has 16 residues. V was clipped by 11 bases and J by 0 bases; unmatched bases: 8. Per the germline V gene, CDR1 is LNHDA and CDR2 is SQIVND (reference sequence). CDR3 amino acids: CASSGTSGVSTDTQYF. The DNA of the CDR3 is TGTGCCTCCTCCGGGACTAGCGGGGTTAGCACAGATACGCAGTATTTT.

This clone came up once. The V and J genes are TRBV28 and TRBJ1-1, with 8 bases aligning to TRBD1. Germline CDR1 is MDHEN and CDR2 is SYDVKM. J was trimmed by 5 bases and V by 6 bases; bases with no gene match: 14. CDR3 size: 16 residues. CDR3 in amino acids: CASRSPRQGSWTEAFF. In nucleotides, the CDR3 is TGTGCCAGCAGATCACCCCGACAGGGGTCGTGGACTGAAGCTTTCTTT.

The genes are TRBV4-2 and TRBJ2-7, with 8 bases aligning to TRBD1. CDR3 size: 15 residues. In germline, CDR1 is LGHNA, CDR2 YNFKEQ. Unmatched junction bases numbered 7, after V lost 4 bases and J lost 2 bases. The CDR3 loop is CASSRKTGDPYEQYF. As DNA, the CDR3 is TGTGCCAGCAGCCGAAAGACAGGGGACCCCTACGAGCAGTACTTC.

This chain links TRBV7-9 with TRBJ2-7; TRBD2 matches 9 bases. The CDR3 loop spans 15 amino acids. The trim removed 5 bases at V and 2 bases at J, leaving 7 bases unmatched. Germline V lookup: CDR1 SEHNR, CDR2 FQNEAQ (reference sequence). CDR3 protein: CASSISSGTTYEQYF. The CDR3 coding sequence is TGTGCCAGCAGCATATCTAGCGGGACAACCTACGAGCAGTACTTC.

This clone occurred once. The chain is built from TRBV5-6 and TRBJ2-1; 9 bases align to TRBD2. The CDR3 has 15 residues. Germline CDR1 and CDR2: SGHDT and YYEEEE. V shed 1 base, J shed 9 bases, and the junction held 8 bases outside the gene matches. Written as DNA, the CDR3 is TGTGCCAGCAGCTTGCGGCGGGGGGGCCTTATTGAGCAGTTCTTC. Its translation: CASSLRRGGLIEQFF.

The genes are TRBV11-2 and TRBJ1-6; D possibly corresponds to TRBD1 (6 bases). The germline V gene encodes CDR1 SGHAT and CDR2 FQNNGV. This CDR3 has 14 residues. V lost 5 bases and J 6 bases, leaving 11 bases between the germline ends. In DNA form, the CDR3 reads TGTGCCAGCAGCCTCAGACAGGCTAATTCACCCCTCCACTTT. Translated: CASSLRQANSPLHF.

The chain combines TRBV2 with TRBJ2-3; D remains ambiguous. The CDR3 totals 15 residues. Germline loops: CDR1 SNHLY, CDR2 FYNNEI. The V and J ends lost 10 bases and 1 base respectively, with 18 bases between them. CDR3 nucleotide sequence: TGTGCCACCCTGAGTAGGTCTAGTCGCACAGATACGCAGTATTTT. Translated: CATLSRSSRTDTQYF.

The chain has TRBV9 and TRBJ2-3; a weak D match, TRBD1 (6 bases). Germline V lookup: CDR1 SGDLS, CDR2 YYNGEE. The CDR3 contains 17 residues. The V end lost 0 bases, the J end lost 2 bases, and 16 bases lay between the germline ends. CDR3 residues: CASSVEMGAGFTDTQYF. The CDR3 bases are TGTGCCAGCAGCGTAGAGATGGGGGCCGGTTTCACAGATACGCAGTATTTT.

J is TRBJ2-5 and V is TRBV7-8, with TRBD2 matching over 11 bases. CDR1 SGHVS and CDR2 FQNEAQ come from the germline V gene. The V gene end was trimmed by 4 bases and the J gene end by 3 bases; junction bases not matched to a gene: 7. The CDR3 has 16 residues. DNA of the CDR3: TGTGCCAGCAGCTCTAGGACTAGCGGGTGGGAAGAGACCCAGTACTTC. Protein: CASSSRTSGWEETQYF.

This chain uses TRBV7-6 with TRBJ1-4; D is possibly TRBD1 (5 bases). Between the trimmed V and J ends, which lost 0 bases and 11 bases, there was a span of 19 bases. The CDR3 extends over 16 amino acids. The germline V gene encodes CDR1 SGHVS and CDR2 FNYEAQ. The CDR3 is CASSLAQEGRMGKLFF. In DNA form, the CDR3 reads TGTGCCAGCAGCTTAGCGCAGGAGGGGAGGATGGGGAAACTGTTTTTT.

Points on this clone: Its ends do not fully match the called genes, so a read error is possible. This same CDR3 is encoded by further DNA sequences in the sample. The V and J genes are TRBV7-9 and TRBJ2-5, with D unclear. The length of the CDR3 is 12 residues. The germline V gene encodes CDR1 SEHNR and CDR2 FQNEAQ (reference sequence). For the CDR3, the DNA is TGTTCCAGCAGCCTAACGGGAGAGACCCAGTACTTC. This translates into CSSSLTGETQYF.

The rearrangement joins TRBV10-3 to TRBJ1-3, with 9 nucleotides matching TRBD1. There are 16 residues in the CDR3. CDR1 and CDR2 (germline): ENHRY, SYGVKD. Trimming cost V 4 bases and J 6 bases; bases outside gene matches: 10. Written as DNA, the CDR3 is TGTGCCATCAGTGGGTTGAGGGGACAGGGTACAAACACCATATATTTT. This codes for CAISGLRGQGTNTIYF.

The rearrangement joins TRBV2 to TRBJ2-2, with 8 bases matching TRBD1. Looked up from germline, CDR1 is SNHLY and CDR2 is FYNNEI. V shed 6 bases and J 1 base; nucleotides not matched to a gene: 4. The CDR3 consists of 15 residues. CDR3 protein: CASSGQGGNTGELFF. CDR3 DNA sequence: TGTGCCAGCAGCGGACAGGGAGGGAACACCGGGGAGCTGTTTTTT.

This CDR3 reads CASSLIAAGTLSGNTIYF. The CDR3 bases are TGTGCCAGCAGCTTAATCGCGGCGGGAACTCTCTCTGGAAACACCATATATTTT. The V gene is TRBV13, the J gene TRBJ1-3; D unclear. CDR1 PRHDT and CDR2 FYEKMQ come from the germline V gene (reference sequence). V lost 2 bases and J lost 0, with 17 bases in between. This CDR3 is built from 18 residues.

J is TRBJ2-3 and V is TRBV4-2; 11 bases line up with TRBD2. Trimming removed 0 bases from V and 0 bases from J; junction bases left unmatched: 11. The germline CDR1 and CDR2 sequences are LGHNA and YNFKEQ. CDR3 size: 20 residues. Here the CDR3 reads CASSQEGLASGRSSTDTQYF. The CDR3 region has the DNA TGTGCCAGCAGCCAAGAGGGTTTGGCTAGCGGGAGGTCTAGCACAGATACGCAGTATTTT.

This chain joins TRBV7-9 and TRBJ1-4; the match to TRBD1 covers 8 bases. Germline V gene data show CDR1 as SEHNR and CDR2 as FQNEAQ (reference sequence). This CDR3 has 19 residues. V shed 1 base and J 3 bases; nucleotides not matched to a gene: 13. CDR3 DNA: TGTGCCAGCAGCTTAGTAAGGGCAGGGGGCTCTCTGCCTAATGAAAAACTGTTTTTT. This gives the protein CASSLVRAGGSLPNEKLFF. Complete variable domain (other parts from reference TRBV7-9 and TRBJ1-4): DTGVSQNPRHKITKRGQNVTFRCDPISEHNRLYWYRQTLGQGPEFLTYFQNEAQLEKSRLLSDRFSAERPKGSFSTLEIQRTEQGDSAMYLCASSLVRAGGSLPNEKLFFGSGTQLSVL.

The CDR3 protein is CASSRTGIEQYF. The CDR3 bases are TGTGCCAGCAGCCGGACAGGGATTGAGCAGTACTTC. This sequence joins TRBV27 and TRBJ2-7; TRBD1 agrees at 8 bases. Germline V gene lookup returns CDR1 MNHEY and CDR2 SMNVEV (reference sequence). The CDR3 sequence is 12 residues long. V shed 6 bases and J 7 bases; nucleotides not matched to a gene: 5.